Below, 5 T cell receptor beta chains from the same sample are listed, as sequenced in a study of cytomegalovirus exposure and HLA in healthy donors. The PCR made use of 60 Vbeta and 13 Jbeta primers. Libraries were prepared by immunoSEQ multiplex PCR; TCRdb keeps only in-frame clonotypes and omits some of them. The table lists around 140,000 clones, roughly 85% of them singletons. Sequences were obtained from PBMCs. The receptors originated from a middle-aged man in good health and CMV-seronegative.

The V gene is TRBV18, the J gene TRBJ1-1; D gene ambiguous. V lost 1 base to trimming and J lost 3 bases, with 6 bases between them. This CDR3 is 13 amino acids long. Germline V gene data show CDR1 as KGHSH and CDR2 as LQKENI. CDR3: CASSPQRDTEAFF. The DNA for the CDR3 is TGTGCCAGCTCACCACAGAGGGACACTGAAGCTTTCTTT.

This clone was seen a single time. V and J are TRBV4-1 and TRBJ2-1; possible D gene TRBD1, 6 bases. V was shortened by 3 bases and J by 7 bases, with 22 bases between the two germline ends. This CDR3 comprises 17 residues. Germline CDR1 MGHRA, CDR2 YSYEKL. The CDR3 reads CASSHLPQGVVENEQFF. In DNA, the CDR3 is TGCGCCAGCAGCCACCTCCCACAGGGTGTGGTTGAGAATGAGCAGTTCTTC.

This clone was seen a few times. V gene TRBV5-8 combines with J gene TRBJ2-5; no definite D call. Germline V gene sequence: CDR1 SGHTS, CDR2 YDEGEE. This CDR3 is built from 14 residues. The V and J ends lost 2 bases and 3 bases respectively, with 11 bases between them. This CDR3 reads CASSFYFSEETQYF. CDR3 in DNA: TGTGCCAGCAGCTTTTACTTCTCGGAAGAGACCCAGTACTTC.

The rearrangement uses TRBV29-1 and TRBJ2-2, with a tentative D call TRBD2 (5 bases). V was trimmed by 5 bases and J by 1 base, leaving 8 bases between them. The germline V gene encodes CDR1 SQVTM and CDR2 ANQGSEA. The CDR3 consists of 13 residues. CDR3 in amino acids: CSVSRGNTGELFF. CDR3 nucleotides: TGCAGCGTTAGTCGGGGGAACACCGGGGAGCTGTTTTTT.

This sequence joins TRBV7-8 and TRBJ1-1, with TRBD1 identical over 9 bases. J was trimmed by 3 bases and V by 5 bases; bases with no gene match: 4. This CDR3 has 14 residues. CDR1 is SGHVS, CDR2 FQNEAQ, per germline. The CDR3, as DNA: TGTGCCAGCAGCCCCCGGGACAGGGACACTGAAGCTTTCTTT. It translates to CASSPRDRDTEAFF.